What follows is one T cell receptor (beta chain) and its context. The target antigen is unknown. The primer mix had 60 Vbeta and 13 Jbeta primers. Per the study methods: Counted up in a later analysis, unique TCR beta chains came to 65 million to 80 million, with roughly 11 million shared. Measured with immunoSEQ multiplex PCR; TCRdb has only the in-frame clones, and not every one. That table is the source of V, J and clone size, and D and trimming were worked out from the DNA. The table has some 180,000 clones, approximately 85% seen once. All donors participated as healthy donors of bone marrow. The CDR3 extends over 12 amino acids. V was trimmed by 1 base and J by 6 bases, leaving 7 bases between them. Germline lookup yields CDR1 LNHNV and CDR2 YYDKDF (reference sequence). This sample was included in a study of cytomegalovirus exposure and HLA in healthy donors. The study, taken as a whole, reports: A later analysis associated 15,000 or so TCR beta sequences with HLA alleles at a 0.05 false discovery rate. HLA-A and HLA-B allele assignments for most subjects were reportedly predicted accurately using TCR beta sequences.

The receptor's source is a man aged 25 to 40 in good health and CMV-seropositive. Sequenced material: PBMCs. The chain combines TRBV15 with TRBJ2-7, with D possibly matching TRBD2 (5 bases). CDR3 sequence reads: CATSRVAGEQYF. The CDR3 region has the DNA TGTGCCACCAGCAGAGTTGCGGGCGAGCAGTACTTC.